The entry below gives a single T cell receptor (beta chain) sequence along with its context. This clonotype was recorded many times. Its antigen specificity is not known. No much larger clone is present one base from it, and per-base qualities are unavailable. This entry is derived from a study of breast tumors, draining lymph nodes, adjacent tissues (dated by TCRdb to 2016 to 2017). With regard to the full study: In breast cancer patients, the study compared the TCR beta repertoires of tumor, adjacent nontumor tissue and axillary lymph nodes. In human breast cancer, the study set out to evaluate how tumor, surrounding tissue and draining lymph node repertoires relate to one another and whether T cells may move between these sites.

The lymph node samples were taken from the axillary draining lymph nodes of breast cancer patients. Paper-wide results and their limitations: The study presented the conclusion that tumor T cells originate in lymph nodes as consistent with a hypothesis, not as something directly demonstrated. A scenario in which most tumor T cells derive from the lymph node and then expand within tumor tissue was judged to be consistent with the data. Tumor T-cell repertoires showed less diversity than lymph node repertoires and more diversity than nontumor tissue repertoires, and tumor T-cell repertoires showed preferential V and J gene usage. In luminal-like breast cancer, tumor and nontumor tissue repertoires resembled each other significantly more than in basal-like breast cancer.

Trimming leaves V shorter by 5 bases and J shorter by 8 bases, with the junction holding 5 bases beyond the gene matches. The CDR1 and CDR2 encoded by the germline V gene (reference sequence) are SEHNR and FQNEAQ. The CDR3 sequence holds 15 residues, the cysteine and phenylalanine included. Here the CDR3 DNA is all that survives: 45 bases in frame from base 1. This sample was sequenced with an Illumina HiSeq 2000. Multiplex PCR amplification was used to build the TCR beta chain libraries. High-throughput sequencing was used to analyze the amplified TCR beta chain products. TCRdb itself trimmed the public reads at Q25 with fastp, ran MiXCR and retained productive beta chains. Records with the same CDR3 protein are collapsed into one entry carrying the most frequent genes and DNA. This sample is represented by some 140,000 distinct CDR3 sequences; around 20% of them were singletons. Together, the top ten hold roughly 2.7% of the sample.

The rearranged segments are TRBV7-9 and TRBJ2-1, with TRBD2 identical over 14 junction bases. The clonotype comes from a female donor with breast cancer. Some clones in this sample may be carry-over from other donors' samples. The sample taken for sequencing was axillary lymph node tissue. CDR3 protein: CASSAGLAGDHEQFF. At the DNA level, the sequence is TGTGCCAGCAGCGCGGGACTAGCGGGAGATCATGAGCAGTTCTTC.